The clone carrying this T cell receptor (beta chain) was seen more than once but under ten times. These data originate in a study of beta chain features in type 1 diabetes. Study background: Across the samples, roughly 98,000,000 sorted cells were examined in total.

Sequenced material consisted of expressed TCRB transcripts (all of the isolated RNA was reverse transcribed). The protocol was immunoSEQ multiplex PCR, while the TCRdb copy is restricted to in-frame clones and leaves out a portion. The data show around 400,000 clones, about 15% seen once. This CDR3 has 13 residues. V trimming: 1 base; J trimming: 7 bases; junction bases outside the gene matches: 6. Germline CDR1 and CDR2: GTSNPN and SVGIG (reference sequence). The receptor was derived from a woman aged 18-29 years in good health. Specimen: naive CD4+ T cells from blood. This chain links TRBV30 with TRBJ1-2; 7 positions match TRBD1. CDR3 in amino acids: CAWSDRQGGGYTF. The CDR3, as DNA: TGTGCCTGGAGTGACCGACAGGGCGGTGGCTACACCTTC.